Below are 12 T cell receptor beta chains sequenced from a single sample in a study of cytomegalovirus exposure and HLA in healthy donors. TCRdb keeps only in-frame clones here, not all; method: immunoSEQ multiplex PCR. Of some 65,000 clones listed, approximately 96% are singletons. The sequencing sample was made of PBMCs. These receptors originate from a man younger than 35 in good health and CMV-seronegative.

The chain joins TRBV4-1 to TRBJ1-2, with D possibly being TRBD1 (5 bases). The CDR3 is 16 amino acids. CDR1 MGHRA and CDR2 YSYEKL come from the germline V gene. The V and J ends lost 0 bases and 4 bases respectively, with 15 bases between them. In nucleotides, the CDR3 is TGCGCCAGCAGCCAAGAAGGGCAGGGAAGAACCTATGGCTACACCTTC. It is translated as CASSQEGQGRTYGYTF.

The rearrangement links TRBV7-9 to TRBJ2-7; the D gene is possibly TRBD2 (8 bases). Deletions cut 5 bases from V and 2 bases from J, with 13 bases between. This CDR3 is 14 amino acids long. From germline, CDR1 is SEHNR and CDR2 FQNEAQ (reference sequence). The CDR3 DNA follows: TGTGCCAGCAGCCCCGGGAGGGGGCCCTACGAGCAGTACTTC. This codes for CASSPGRGPYEQYF.

The chain recombines TRBV7-9 with TRBJ2-7; 7 nucleotides line up with TRBD2. The junction had 4 bases not matched to a gene; V was cut back by 5 bases and J by 3 bases. CDR1 SEHNR and CDR2 FQNEAQ come from the germline V gene (reference sequence). The CDR3 consists of 13 residues. In DNA form, the CDR3 reads TGTGCCAGCAGCGGACTAGTCGGCTACGAGCAGTACTTC. It is translated as CASSGLVGYEQYF.

CDR3 protein: CASSVEGEDEAFF. CDR3 in DNA: TGTGCCAGCAGCGTAGAAGGGGAGGATGAAGCTTTCTTT. V gene TRBV9 combines with J gene TRBJ1-1, with a tentative D call TRBD1 (5 bases). This CDR3 region has 13 residues. Trimming pared 0 bases from V and 7 bases from J, leaving 10 bases between. Per germline, CDR1 SGDLS and CDR2 YYNGEE. Full variable domain (outside the CDR3, taken from reference TRBV9 and TRBJ1-1): DSGVTQTPKHLITATGQRVTLRCSPRSGDLSVYWYQQSLDQGLQFLIQYYNGEERAKGNILERFSAQQFPDLHSELNLSSLELGDSALYFCASSVEGEDEAFFGQGTRLTVV.

This chain uses TRBV4-2 with TRBJ1-5; D not certain. V shed 0 bases and J shed 9 bases, with 12 bases lying between them. The CDR3 extends over 14 amino acids. Germline V gives CDR1 LGHNA, CDR2 YNFKEQ. The CDR3 bases are TGTGCCAGCAGCCAAGAAGAGGCCATCCCGCCCCAGCATTTT. It specifies CASSQEEAIPPQHF.

A single count supports this clone. V usage is TRBV29-1 and J usage is TRBJ2-7; 9 nucleotides align to TRBD2. With 4 bases clipped from V and 0 bases from J, the junction kept 1 base outside the gene matches. The germline gives CDR1 SQVTM, CDR2 ANQGSEA. The CDR3 length is 13 residues. As DNA, the CDR3 is TGCAGCGTTGGGACTAGCGACTCCTACGAGCAGTACTTC. Its translation: CSVGTSDSYEQYF.

V and J are TRBV6-5 and TRBJ1-4, with 7 bases that match TRBD1. After removal of 4 bases from V and 6 bases from J, the junction contained 2 bases not matched to a gene. CDR3 size: 13 residues. The germline V gene encodes CDR1 MNHEY and CDR2 SVGAGI. The CDR3 region has the DNA TGTGCCAGCAGTTCCGACAGGGATGAAAAACTGTTTTTT. This sequence encodes CASSSDRDEKLFF.

This clone appeared a single time. The chain uses TRBV18 and TRBJ1-6; D unresolved. CDR3 length: 14 amino acids. V lost 1 base and J lost 6, with 7 bases in between. Germline assignment: CDR1 KGHSH and CDR2 LQKENI. CDR3 sequence reads: CASSPQGVNSPLHF. The CDR3 bases are TGTGCCAGCTCACCACAGGGAGTTAATTCACCCCTCCACTTT.

This chain links TRBV9 with TRBJ2-7; D gene ambiguous. Trimming shortened V by 0 bases and J by 4 bases, and 2 bases separated the two germline ends. The length of the CDR3 is 11 residues. CDR1 is SGDLS and CDR2 is YYNGEE in the germline V gene. The CDR3: CASSVAYEQYF. In DNA form, the CDR3 reads TGTGCCAGCAGCGTAGCTTACGAGCAGTACTTC.

This clone was counted once. This chain links TRBV29-1 with TRBJ1-5, with a weak D call TRBD1 (6 bases). With 3 bases removed from V and 2 bases from J, the gap between germline ends came to 17 bases. Per the germline V gene, CDR1 is SQVTM and CDR2 is ANQGSEA. The CDR3 is 16 amino acids. The CDR3 here is CSVDPTGLKGNQPQHF. DNA of the CDR3: TGCAGCGTTGACCCTACAGGGCTCAAGGGCAATCAGCCCCAGCATTTT.

The chain links TRBV2 to TRBJ2-2; 7 bases align to TRBD1. With 6 bases clipped from V and 0 bases from J, the junction kept 4 bases outside the gene matches. Germline lookup yields CDR1 SNHLY and CDR2 FYNNEI. CDR3 size: 15 residues. The CDR3 loop is CASRSGTANTGELFF. DNA of the CDR3: TGTGCCAGCAGATCCGGGACAGCGAACACCGGGGAGCTGTTTTTT.

J is TRBJ2-1 and V is TRBV2; a weak D match, TRBD1 (7 bases). V lost 6 bases, J lost 5 bases, and 20 bases lay in between. CDR1 and CDR2 from the germline V gene are SNHLY and FYNNEI. This CDR3 region has 16 residues. The CDR3 coding sequence is TGTGCCAGCAGCACCCGCGACAGGGAGGTGCACAATGAGCAGTTCTTC. Encoded protein: CASSTRDREVHNEQFF. Based on the CDR3 plus reference TRBV2 and TRBJ2-1, the full variable domain is EPEVTQTPSHQVTQMGQEVILRCVPISNHLYFYWYRQILGQKVEFLVSFYNNEISEKSEIFDDQFSVERPDGSNFTLKIRSTKLEDSAMYFCASSTRDREVHNEQFFGPGTRLTVL.